This T cell receptor beta chain was recorded in a study of circulating tumor DNA in untreated peripheral T-cell lymphoma. Generated by immunoSEQ multiplex PCR, the TCRdb table keeps only in-frame clones and is missing some. The data show roughly 2,000 clones, 70% to 90% seen once. The study, taken as a whole, reports: Tumor-specific clonotypes: identified in more than 65% of patients, more than 85% of baseline tissues.

Concerning this clone: The antigen is unknown.

Input material: tumor tissue. The source of this sequence is a human donor with peripheral T-cell lymphoma.

The CDR3: CAWRVGGELFF. DNA for the CDR3: TGTGCCTGGAGAGTAGGTGGGGAGCTGTTTTTT. The V and J genes are TRBV30 and TRBJ2-2; no definite D call. CDR1 GTSNPN and CDR2 SVGIG come from the germline V gene (reference sequence). Trimming pared 3 bases from V and 8 bases from J, leaving 7 bases between. CDR3 length: 11 residues.